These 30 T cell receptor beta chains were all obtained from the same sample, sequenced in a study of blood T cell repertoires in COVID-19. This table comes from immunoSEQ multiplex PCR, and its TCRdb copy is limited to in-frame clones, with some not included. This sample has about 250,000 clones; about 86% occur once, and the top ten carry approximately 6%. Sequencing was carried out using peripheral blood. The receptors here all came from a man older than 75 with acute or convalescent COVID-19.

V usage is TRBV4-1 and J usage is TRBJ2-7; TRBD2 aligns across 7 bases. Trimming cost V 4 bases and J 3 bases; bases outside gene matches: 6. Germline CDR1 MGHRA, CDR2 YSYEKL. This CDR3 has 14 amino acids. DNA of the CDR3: TGCGCCAGCAGCCGGGAGGGCCTGGACTACGAGCAGTACTTC. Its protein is CASSREGLDYEQYF.

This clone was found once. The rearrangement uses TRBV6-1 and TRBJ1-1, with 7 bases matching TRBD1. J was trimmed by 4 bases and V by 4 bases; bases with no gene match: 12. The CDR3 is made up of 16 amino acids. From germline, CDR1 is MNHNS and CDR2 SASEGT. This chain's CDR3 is CASSARQGLVSTEAFF. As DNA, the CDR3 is TGTGCCAGCAGTGCCCGACAGGGTTTGGTTAGCACTGAAGCTTTCTTT.

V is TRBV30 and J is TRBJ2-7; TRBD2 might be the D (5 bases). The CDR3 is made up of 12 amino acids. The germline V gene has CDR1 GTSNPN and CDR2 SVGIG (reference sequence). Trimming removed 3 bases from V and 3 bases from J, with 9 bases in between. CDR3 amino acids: CAWSGNGYEQYF. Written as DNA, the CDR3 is TGTGCCTGGAGCGGGAACGGCTACGAGCAGTACTTC.

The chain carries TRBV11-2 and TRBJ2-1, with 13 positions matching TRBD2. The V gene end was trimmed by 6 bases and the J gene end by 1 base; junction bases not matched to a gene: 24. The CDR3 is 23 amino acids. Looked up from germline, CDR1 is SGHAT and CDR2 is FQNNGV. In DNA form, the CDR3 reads TGTGCCAGCAGTTTTCCCCCCACTAGCGGGGGGGCCGCAAGGGACCAGTCCTACAATGAGCAGTTCTTC. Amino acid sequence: CASSFPPTSGGAARDQSYNEQFF.

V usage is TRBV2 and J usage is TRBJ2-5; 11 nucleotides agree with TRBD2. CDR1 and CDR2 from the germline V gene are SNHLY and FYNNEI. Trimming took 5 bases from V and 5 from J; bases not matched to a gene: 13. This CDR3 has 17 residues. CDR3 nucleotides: TGTGCCAGCAGTTTGGGACTGATGACTAGCGGGGAGGAGACCCAGTACTTC. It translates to CASSLGLMTSGEETQYF. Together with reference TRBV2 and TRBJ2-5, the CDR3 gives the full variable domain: EPEVTQTPSHQVTQMGQEVILRCVPISNHLYFYWYRQILGQKVEFLVSFYNNEISEKSEIFDDQFSVERPDGSNFTLKIRSTKLEDSAMYFCASSLGLMTSGEETQYFGPGTRLLVL.

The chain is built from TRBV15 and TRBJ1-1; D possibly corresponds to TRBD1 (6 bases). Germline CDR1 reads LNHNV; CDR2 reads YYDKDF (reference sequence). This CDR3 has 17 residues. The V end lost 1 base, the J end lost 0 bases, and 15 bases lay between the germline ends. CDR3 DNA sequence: TGTGCCACCAGCAGAGCTCCAGTGGGGGACATGAACACTGAAGCTTTCTTT. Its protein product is CATSRAPVGDMNTEAFF.

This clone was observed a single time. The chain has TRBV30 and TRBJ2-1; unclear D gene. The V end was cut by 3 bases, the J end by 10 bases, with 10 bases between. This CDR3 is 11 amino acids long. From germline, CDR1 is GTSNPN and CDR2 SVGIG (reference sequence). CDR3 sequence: CAWSWQREQFF. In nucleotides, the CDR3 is TGTGCCTGGAGCTGGCAGCGCGAGCAGTTCTTC.

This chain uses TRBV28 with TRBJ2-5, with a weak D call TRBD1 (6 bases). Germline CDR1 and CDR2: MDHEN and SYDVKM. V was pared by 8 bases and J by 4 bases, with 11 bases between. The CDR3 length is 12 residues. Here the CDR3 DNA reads TGTGCCAGCTTTGCAGGGGTAGAGACCCAGTACTTC. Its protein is CASFAGVETQYF. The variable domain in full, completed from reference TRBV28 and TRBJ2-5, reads DVKVTQSSRYLVKRTGEKVFLECVQDMDHENMFWYRQDPGLGLRLIYFSYDVKMKEKGDIPEGYSVSREKKERFSLILESASTNQTSMYLCASFAGVETQYFGPGTRLLVL.

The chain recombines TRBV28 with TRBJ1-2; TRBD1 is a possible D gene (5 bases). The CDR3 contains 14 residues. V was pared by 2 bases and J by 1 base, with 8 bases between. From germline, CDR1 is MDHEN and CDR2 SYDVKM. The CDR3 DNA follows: TGTGCCAGCAGTTTAGGGCAGGGTAACTATGGCTACACCTTC. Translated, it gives CASSLGQGNYGYTF.

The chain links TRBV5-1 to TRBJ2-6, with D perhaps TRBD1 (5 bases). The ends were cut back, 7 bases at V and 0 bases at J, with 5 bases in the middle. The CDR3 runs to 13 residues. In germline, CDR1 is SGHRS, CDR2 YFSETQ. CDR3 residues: CASQGSGANVLTF. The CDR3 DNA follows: TGCGCCAGCCAGGGCTCTGGGGCCAACGTCCTGACTTTC.

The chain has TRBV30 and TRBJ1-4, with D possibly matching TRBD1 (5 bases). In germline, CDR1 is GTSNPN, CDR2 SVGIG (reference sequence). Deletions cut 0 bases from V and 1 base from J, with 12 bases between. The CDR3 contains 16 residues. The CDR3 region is CAWSVRQILTNEKLFF. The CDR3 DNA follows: TGTGCCTGGAGTGTACGACAGATTTTAACTAATGAAAAACTGTTTTTT.

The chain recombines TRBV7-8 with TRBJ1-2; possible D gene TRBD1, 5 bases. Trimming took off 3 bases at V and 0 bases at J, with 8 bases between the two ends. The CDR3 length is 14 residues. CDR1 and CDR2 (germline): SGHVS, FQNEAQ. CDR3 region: CASSLSGTNYGYTF. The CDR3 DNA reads TGTGCCAGCAGCTTGTCAGGGACTAACTATGGCTACACCTTC.

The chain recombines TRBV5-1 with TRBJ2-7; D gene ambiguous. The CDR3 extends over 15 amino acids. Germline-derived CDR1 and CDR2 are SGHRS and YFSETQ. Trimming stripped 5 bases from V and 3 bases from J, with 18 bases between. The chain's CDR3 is CASSSTAAVLYEQYF. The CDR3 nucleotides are TGCGCCAGCAGTTCGACGGCGGCGGTCCTCTACGAGCAGTACTTC. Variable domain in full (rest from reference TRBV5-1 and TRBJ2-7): KAGVTQTPRYLIKTRGQQVTLSCSPISGHRSVSWYQQTPGQGLQFLFEYFSETQRNKGNFPGRFSGRQFSNSRSEMNVSTLELGDSALYLCASSSTAAVLYEQYFGPGTRLTVT.

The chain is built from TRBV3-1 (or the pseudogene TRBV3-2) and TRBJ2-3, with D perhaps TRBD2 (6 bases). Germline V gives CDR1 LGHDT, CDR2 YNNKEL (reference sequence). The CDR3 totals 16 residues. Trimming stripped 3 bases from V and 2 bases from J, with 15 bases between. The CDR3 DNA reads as TGTGCCAGCAGCCAGAGCGGGCTAGCCCCCACAGATACGCAGTATTTT. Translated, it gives CASSQSGLAPTDTQYF.

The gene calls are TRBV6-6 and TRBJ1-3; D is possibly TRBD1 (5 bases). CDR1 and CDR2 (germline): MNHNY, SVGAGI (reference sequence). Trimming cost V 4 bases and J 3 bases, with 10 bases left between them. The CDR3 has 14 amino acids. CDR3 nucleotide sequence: TGTGCCAGCAGTTTTGGGGGGGGTGGAAACACCATATATTTT. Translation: CASSFGGGGNTIYF.

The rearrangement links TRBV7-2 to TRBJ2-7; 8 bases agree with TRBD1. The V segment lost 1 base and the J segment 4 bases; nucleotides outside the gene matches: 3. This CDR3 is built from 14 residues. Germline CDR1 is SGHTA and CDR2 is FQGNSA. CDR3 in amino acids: CASSLGTGRYEQYF. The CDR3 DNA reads TGTGCCAGCAGCTTAGGGACAGGGAGATACGAGCAGTACTTC.

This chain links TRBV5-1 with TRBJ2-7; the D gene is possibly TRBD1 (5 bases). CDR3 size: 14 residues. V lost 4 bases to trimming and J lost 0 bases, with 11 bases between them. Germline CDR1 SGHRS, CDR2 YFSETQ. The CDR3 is CASSIQESSYEQYF. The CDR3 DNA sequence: TGCGCCAGCAGCATACAGGAGAGCTCCTACGAGCAGTACTTC.

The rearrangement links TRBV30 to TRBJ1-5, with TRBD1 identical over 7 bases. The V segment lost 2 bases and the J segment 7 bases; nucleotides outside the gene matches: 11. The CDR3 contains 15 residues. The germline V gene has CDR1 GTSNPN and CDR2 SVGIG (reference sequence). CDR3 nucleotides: TGTGCCTGGAGTACCTATCGAACAGGGGCCCAGCCCCAGCATTTT. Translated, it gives CAWSTYRTGAQPQHF.

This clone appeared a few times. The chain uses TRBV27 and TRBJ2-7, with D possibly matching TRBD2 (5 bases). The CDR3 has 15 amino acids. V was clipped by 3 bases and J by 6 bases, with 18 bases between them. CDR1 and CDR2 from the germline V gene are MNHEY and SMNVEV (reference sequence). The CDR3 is CASSLEAGLLPEQYF. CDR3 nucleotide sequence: TGTGCCAGCAGTTTGGAGGCCGGATTACTTCCCGAGCAGTACTTC.

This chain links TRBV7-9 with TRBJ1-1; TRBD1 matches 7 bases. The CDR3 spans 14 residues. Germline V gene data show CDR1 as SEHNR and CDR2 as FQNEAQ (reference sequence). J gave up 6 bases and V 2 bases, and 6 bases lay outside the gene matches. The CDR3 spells CASSLNRGGAEAFF. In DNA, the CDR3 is TGTGCCAGCAGCTTAAACAGGGGAGGCGCTGAAGCTTTCTTT.

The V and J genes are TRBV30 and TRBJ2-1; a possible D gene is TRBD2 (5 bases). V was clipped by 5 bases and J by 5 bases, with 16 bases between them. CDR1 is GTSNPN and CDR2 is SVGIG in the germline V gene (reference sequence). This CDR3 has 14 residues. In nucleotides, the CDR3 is TGTGCCTGGGGCGAGGGTGTAGGGAACAATGAGCAGTTCTTC. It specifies CAWGEGVGNNEQFF.

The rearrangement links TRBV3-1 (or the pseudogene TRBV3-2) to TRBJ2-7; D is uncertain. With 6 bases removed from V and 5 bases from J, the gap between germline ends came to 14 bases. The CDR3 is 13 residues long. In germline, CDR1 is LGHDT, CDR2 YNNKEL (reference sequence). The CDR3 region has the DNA TGTGCCAGCAGTGTTAACAGTGTCCACGAGCAGTACTTC. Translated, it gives CASSVNSVHEQYF.

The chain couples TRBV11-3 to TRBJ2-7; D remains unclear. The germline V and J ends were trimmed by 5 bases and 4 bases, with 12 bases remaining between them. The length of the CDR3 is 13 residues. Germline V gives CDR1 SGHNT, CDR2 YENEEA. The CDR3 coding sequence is TGTGCCAGCAGCCGTTTCTCGGGTTACGAGCAGTACTTC. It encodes CASSRFSGYEQYF.

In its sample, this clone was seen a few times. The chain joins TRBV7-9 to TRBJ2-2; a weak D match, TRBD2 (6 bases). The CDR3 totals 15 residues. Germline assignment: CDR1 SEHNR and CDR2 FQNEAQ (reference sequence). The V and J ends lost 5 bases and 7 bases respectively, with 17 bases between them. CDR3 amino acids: CASSKAGKLDGELFF. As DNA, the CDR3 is TGTGCCAGCAGCAAGGCGGGAAAACTTGACGGGGAGCTGTTTTTT. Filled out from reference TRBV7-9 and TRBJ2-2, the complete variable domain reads DTGVSQNPRHKITKRGQNVTFRCDPISEHNRLYWYRQTLGQGPEFLTYFQNEAQLEKSRLLSDRFSAERPKGSFSTLEIQRTEQGDSAMYLCASSKAGKLDGELFFGEGSRLTVL.

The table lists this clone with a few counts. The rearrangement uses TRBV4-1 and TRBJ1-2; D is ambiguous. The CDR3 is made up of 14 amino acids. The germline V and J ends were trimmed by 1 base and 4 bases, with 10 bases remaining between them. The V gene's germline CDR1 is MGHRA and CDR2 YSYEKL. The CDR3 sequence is CASSQGVVGYGYTF. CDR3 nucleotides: TGCGCCAGCAGCCAAGGAGTAGTCGGCTATGGCTACACCTTC.

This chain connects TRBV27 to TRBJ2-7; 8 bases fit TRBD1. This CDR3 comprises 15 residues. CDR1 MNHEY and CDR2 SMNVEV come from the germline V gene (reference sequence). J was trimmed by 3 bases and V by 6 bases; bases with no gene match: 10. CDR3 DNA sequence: TGTGCCAGCAGGCAAAAACAGGGGGTGGTCTACGAGCAGTACTTC. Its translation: CASRQKQGVVYEQYF.

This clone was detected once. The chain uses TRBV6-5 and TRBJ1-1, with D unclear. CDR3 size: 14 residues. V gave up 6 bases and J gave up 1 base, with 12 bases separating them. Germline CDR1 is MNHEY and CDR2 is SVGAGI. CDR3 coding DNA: TGTGCCAGCAGGGAGAGGTCCGGGAACACTGAAGCTTTCTTT. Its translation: CASRERSGNTEAFF.

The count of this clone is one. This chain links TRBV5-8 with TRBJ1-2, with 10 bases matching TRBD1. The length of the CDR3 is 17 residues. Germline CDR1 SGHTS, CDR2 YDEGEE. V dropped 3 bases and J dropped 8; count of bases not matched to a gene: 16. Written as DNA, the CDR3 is TGTGCCAGCAGCTCGCCGGGACAGGGGTTGCGGGGAAACGGCTACACCTTC. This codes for CASSSPGQGLRGNGYTF.

The CDR3: CAWRSRGPNNSPLHF. The CDR3 nucleotides read TGTGCCTGGAGGTCCAGGGGGCCCAATAATTCACCCCTCCACTTT. The V and J genes are TRBV30 and TRBJ1-6, with TRBD1 identical over 8 bases. The CDR3 runs to 15 residues. V lost 3 bases and J lost 5; bases outside the gene matches: 6. Germline CDR1 and CDR2: GTSNPN and SVGIG (reference sequence). Full variable domain (remainder filled in from reference TRBV30 and TRBJ1-6): SQTIHQWPATLVQPVGSPLSLECTVEGTSNPNLYWYRQAAGRGLQLLFYSVGIGQISSEVPQNLSASRPQDRQFILSSKKLLLSDSGFYLCAWRSRGPNNSPLHFGNGTRLTVT.

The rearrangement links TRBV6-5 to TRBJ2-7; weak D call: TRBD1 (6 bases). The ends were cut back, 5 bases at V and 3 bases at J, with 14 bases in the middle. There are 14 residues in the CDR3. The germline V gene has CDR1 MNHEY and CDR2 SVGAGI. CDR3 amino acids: CASSPWDKNYEQYF. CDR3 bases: TGTGCCAGCAGTCCATGGGACAAAAACTACGAGCAGTACTTC.